The rows below give T cell receptor beta chains drawn from one sample of a study of cytomegalovirus exposure and HLA in healthy donors. The method was immunoSEQ multiplex PCR; TCRdb's version includes in-frame clones alone and lacks a portion of them. The sample carries about 360,000 clones, about nine tenths recorded once. Sequencing was performed on PBMCs. The origin of the receptors is a woman aged 18 to 35 in good health and CMV-seronegative. The CDR3 runs from the conserved cysteine through the conserved F or W. Fields, in order: V gene, D gene, clone size, J gene, CDR3 protein, CDR3 DNA. D genes are given only for firm matches. Rows may omit the clone size; those that give it use once, few, many or a size class.

TRBV28	TRBD2	few	TRBJ2-7	CASSPGGNSYEQYF	TGTGCCAGCAGCCCGGGGGGGAACTCCTACGAGCAGTACTTC
TRBV28	TRBD2	NA	TRBJ2-7	CASKSAGDPSEQYF	TGTGCCAGCAAGAGTGCGGGGGACCCTTCCGAGCAGTACTTC
TRBV13	NA	NA	TRBJ2-6	CASGLGANVLTF	TGTGCCAGCGGGCTTGGGGCCAACGTCCTGACTTTC
TRBV12-5	TRBD2	NA	TRBJ2-1	CASEFSGSPNEQFF	TGTGCTAGTGAATTTAGCGGGAGCCCCAATGAGCAGTTCTTC
TRBV28	TRBD1	NA	TRBJ1-4	CASSLVRGQGVIEKLFF	TGTGCCAGCAGTTTAGTTAGGGGACAGGGGGTAATTGAAAAACTGTTTTTT
TRBV27	TRBD2	once	TRBJ2-2	CASRLAGGPGELFF	TGTGCCAGCAGACTAGCGGGAGGGCCCGGGGAGCTGTTTTTT
TRBV5-4	TRBD2	NA	TRBJ2-1	CASTPPKSGSQNEQFF	TGTGCCAGCACCCCCCCGAAAAGCGGGAGTCAGAATGAGCAGTTCTTC
TRBV28	TRBD1	few	TRBJ2-7	CASSFPLGTGGVEQYF	TGTGCCAGCAGTTTCCCTCTCGGGACAGGGGGGGTCGAGCAGTACTTC
TRBV4-1	NA	NA	TRBJ1-3	CASSQETYSGNTIYF	TGCGCCAGCAGCCAAGAAACCTACTCTGGAAACACCATATATTTT
TRBV27	TRBD2	NA	TRBJ2-3	CASSLWGGGEADTQYF	TGTGCCAGCAGTTTATGGGGGGGAGGTGAAGCAGATACGCAGTATTTT
TRBV2	NA	few	TRBJ1-2	CFGLEGKDYGYTF	TGTTTCGGACTCGAAGGAAAAGACTATGGCTACACCTTC
TRBV7-6	NA	NA	TRBJ1-1	CASSSAGGLSLNTEAFF	TGTGCCAGCAGCTCAGCTGGCGGGTTGAGCCTAAACACTGAAGCTTTCTTT
TRBV19	NA	once	TRBJ2-7	CASSTTRPYEQYF	TGTGCCAGTAGTACGACCAGGCCTTACGAGCAGTACTTC
TRBV5-8	NA	NA	TRBJ1-5	CASLRGPHNQPQHF	TGTGCCAGCCTGCGGGGTCCCCACAATCAGCCCCAGCATTTT
TRBV6-1	NA	NA	TRBJ1-1	CASSEWAQVMNTEAFF	TGTGCCAGCAGTGAATGGGCTCAAGTCATGAACACTGAAGCTTTCTTT
TRBV2	NA	NA	TRBJ2-3	CASTFSWADTQYF	TGTGCCAGTACCTTTTCTTGGGCGGATACGCAGTATTTT
TRBV6-6	TRBD1	NA	TRBJ2-2	CASSFGQGATGELFF	TGTGCCAGCAGTTTTGGACAGGGGGCAACCGGGGAGCTGTTTTTT
TRBV27	TRBD2	NA	TRBJ2-7	CASRSGGRSYEQYF	TGTGCCAGCAGAAGCGGGGGCCGCTCCTACGAGCAGTACTTC
TRBV4-1	TRBD2	NA	TRBJ2-3	CASSQDKVLAVTDTQYF	TGCGCCAGCAGCCAAGATAAGGTACTAGCGGTAACTGATACGCAGTATTTT
TRBV2	TRBD1	NA	TRBJ2-7	CASSVRQGAIYEQYF	TGTGCCAGCAGTGTCAGGCAGGGGGCCATCTACGAGCAGTACTTC
TRBV7-9	NA	few	TRBJ2-2	CASSLPGEAGELFF	TGTGCCAGCAGCTTACCGGGGGAGGCCGGGGAGCTGTTTTTT
TRBV5-6	TRBD1	NA	TRBJ2-1	CASSFGQGQFF	TGTGCCAGCAGCTTCGGACAGGGGCAGTTCTTC
TRBV7-8	NA	NA	TRBJ1-4	CASSLDPSGIGKLFF	TGTGCCAGCAGCTTAGACCCTAGTGGTATCGGGAAACTGTTTTTT
TRBV10-2	NA	NA	TRBJ2-2	CASSENIGGAEDGELFF	TGCGCCAGCAGTGAGAACATTGGGGGGGCGGAGGACGGGGAGCTGTTTTTT
TRBV11-1	NA	once	TRBJ1-2	CASSSITGFLYGYTF	TGTGCCAGCAGCTCAATTACAGGGTTTCTCTATGGCTACACCTTC
TRBV18	NA	NA	TRBJ2-7	CASSPLEGVNSYEQYF	TGTGCCAGCTCACCACTCGAGGGAGTTAACTCCTACGAGCAGTACTTC
TRBV6-1	NA	NA	TRBJ2-7	CASAPSRVEQYF	TGTGCCAGCGCCCCCTCACGGGTTGAGCAGTACTTC
TRBV5-1	TRBD1	NA	TRBJ2-1	CASSMGQGPYNEQFF	TGCGCCAGCAGCATGGGACAGGGTCCCTACAATGAGCAGTTCTTC
TRBV2	NA	NA	TRBJ1-6	CASSVQGGSPLHF	TGTGCCAGCAGCGTACAGGGCGGATCACCCCTCCACTTT
TRBV11-2	NA	NA	TRBJ1-2	CASSSPAGYGYTF	TGTGCCAGCAGCTCCCCGGCGGGCTATGGCTACACCTTC
TRBV6-1	TRBD1	NA	TRBJ1-4	CASSGGGGGEKLFF	TGTGCCAGCAGTGGAGGGGGCGGAGGAGAAAAACTGTTTTTT
TRBV6-5	NA	NA	TRBJ2-1	CASSISRTGYNEQFF	TGTGCCAGCAGTATTAGCCGCACAGGATACAATGAGCAGTTCTTC
TRBV4-1	TRBD2	NA	TRBJ2-6	CASSPLSGGASGANVLTF	TGCGCCAGCAGCCCTCTGAGCGGGGGGGCCTCTGGGGCCAACGTCCTGACTTTC
TRBV9	NA	NA	TRBJ1-1	CASSRGGSGAFF	TGTGCCAGCAGCCGCGGGGGGTCGGGAGCTTTCTTT
TRBV27	NA	few	TRBJ2-5	CASSPGLIQETQYF	TGTGCCAGCAGTCCGGGACTTATCCAAGAGACCCAGTACTTC
TRBV7-9	NA	NA	TRBJ2-2	CASSLGRGSTGELFF	TGTGCCAGCAGCTTAGGAAGGGGATCCACCGGGGAGCTGTTTTTT
TRBV2	TRBD2	NA	TRBJ2-1	CASRDPAKRGIEQFF	TGTGCCAGCAGGGATCCTGCCAAGCGGGGTATTGAGCAGTTCTTC
TRBV23-1	NA	NA	TRBJ2-3	CASSLRGPVTDTQYF	TGCGCCAGCAGTCTCCGGGGTCCCGTCACAGATACGCAGTATTTT
TRBV10-1	NA	many	TRBJ2-3	CASTPRLGDTQYF	TGCGCCAGCACTCCCCGACTCGGAGATACGCAGTATTTT
TRBV5-4	NA	NA	TRBJ2-2	CASSYGQTGSRTGELFF	TGTGCCAGCAGCTACGGCCAAACGGGGTCCCGGACCGGGGAGCTGTTTTTT
TRBV19	TRBD2	once	TRBJ2-7	CASSTYSGAPEQYF	TGTGCCAGTAGTACTTATAGCGGGGCGCCGGAGCAGTACTTC
TRBV30	NA	NA	TRBJ2-6	CAWRGGSGANVLTF	TGTGCCTGGAGGGGGGGCTCTGGGGCCAACGTCCTGACTTTC
TRBV27	TRBD2	NA	TRBJ2-3	CASSATLAASTDTQYF	TGTGCCAGCAGTGCCACGCTAGCGGCTAGCACAGATACGCAGTATTTT